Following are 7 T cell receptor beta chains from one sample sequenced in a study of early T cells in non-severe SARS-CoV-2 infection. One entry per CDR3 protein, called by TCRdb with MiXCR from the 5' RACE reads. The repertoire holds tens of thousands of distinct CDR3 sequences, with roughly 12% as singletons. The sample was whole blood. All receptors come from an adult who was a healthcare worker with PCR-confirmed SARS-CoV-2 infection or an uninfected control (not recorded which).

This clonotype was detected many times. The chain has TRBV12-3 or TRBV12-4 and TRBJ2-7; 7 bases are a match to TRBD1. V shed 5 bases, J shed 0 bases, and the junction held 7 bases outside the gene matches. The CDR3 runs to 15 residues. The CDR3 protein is CASSDHRGGSYEQYF. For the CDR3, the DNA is TGTGCCAGCAGTGACCACAGGGGTGGCTCCTACGAGCAGTACTTC.

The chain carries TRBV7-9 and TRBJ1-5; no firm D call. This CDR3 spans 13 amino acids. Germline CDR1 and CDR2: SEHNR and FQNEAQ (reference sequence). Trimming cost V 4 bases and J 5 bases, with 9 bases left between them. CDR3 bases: TGTGCCAGCAGCTACAATCAGGATCAGCCCCAGCATTTT. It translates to CASSYNQDQPQHF.

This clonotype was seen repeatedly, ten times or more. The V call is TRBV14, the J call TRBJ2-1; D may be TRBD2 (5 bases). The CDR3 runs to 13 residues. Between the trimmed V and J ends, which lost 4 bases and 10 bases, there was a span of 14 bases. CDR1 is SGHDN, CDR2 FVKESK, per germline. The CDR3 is CASSRLSGYEQFF. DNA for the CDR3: TGTGCCAGCAGCCGTTTATCGGGGTACGAGCAGTTCTTC. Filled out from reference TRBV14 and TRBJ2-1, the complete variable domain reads EAGVTQFPSHSVIEKGQTVTLRCDPISGHDNLYWYRRVMGKEIKFLLHFVKESKQDESGMPNNRFLAERTGGTYSTLKVQPAELEDSGVYFCASSRLSGYEQFFGPGTRLTVL.

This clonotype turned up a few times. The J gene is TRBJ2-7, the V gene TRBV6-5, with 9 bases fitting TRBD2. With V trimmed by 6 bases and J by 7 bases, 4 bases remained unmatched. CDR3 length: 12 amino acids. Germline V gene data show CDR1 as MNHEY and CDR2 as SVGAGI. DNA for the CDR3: TGTGCCAGCAGGGATCTAGCGGGGGAGCAGTACTTC. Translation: CASRDLAGEQYF.

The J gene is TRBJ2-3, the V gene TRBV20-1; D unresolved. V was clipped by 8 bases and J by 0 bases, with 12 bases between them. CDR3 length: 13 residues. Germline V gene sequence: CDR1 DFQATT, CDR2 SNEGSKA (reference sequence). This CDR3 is CSPTDTSTDTQYF. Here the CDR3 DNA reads TGCAGTCCTACAGATACTAGCACAGATACGCAGTATTTT.

Here the CDR3 DNA reads TGTGCCAGCAGCCAGGGAAGATCAGGGTATTTT. Translation: CASSQGRSGYF. The chain couples TRBV28 to TRBJ2-3; weak D call: TRBD1 (5 bases). Trimming cost V 6 bases and J 14 bases, with 15 bases left between them. This CDR3 contains 11 residues. Per germline, CDR1 MDHEN and CDR2 SYDVKM.

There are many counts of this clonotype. The CDR3 loop reads CASSVKGATDTQYF. The DNA of the CDR3 is TGTGCCAGCAGCGTAAAAGGAGCGACAGATACGCAGTATTTT. The chain recombines TRBV9 with TRBJ2-3; D gene unclear. Trimming removed 1 base at V and 3 bases at J, with 9 bases between. The CDR3 is made up of 14 amino acids. Germline loops: CDR1 SGDLS, CDR2 YYNGEE.